This is a list of T cell receptor beta chains from one sample in a study of blood T cells in healthy people across ages. One entry per CDR3 protein, called by TCRdb with MiXCR from the 5' RACE reads. The sample has around 1.5 million distinct CDR3 sequences, 30% to 35% seen once. Source material: blood. All receptors come from a young woman in good health. Each CDR3 is given with its conserved first and last residue.

j_call v_call cdr3_aa
TRBJ2-7 TRBV5-4 CASSLAGADSYEQYF
TRBJ2-1 TRBV27 CASRRGGPANEQFF
TRBJ1-2 TRBV20-1 CSAGTGPVYGYTF
TRBJ2-1 TRBV20-1 CSTPGQGLYNEQFF
TRBJ2-3 TRBV9 CAGPGLAGGHGTDTQYF
TRBJ2-1 TRBV7-2 CASSPRRTYNEQFF
TRBJ2-3 TRBV7-9 CASSLAPGIAATDTQYF
TRBJ2-5 TRBV27 CANQYQETQYF
TRBJ2-6 TRBV27 CASRSGQTVRANVLTF
TRBJ2-1 TRBV20-1 CSALSSGRSYNEQFF
TRBJ1-2 TRBV6-1 CASSEGQGRTYGYTF
TRBJ1-1 TRBV20-1 CSARAWTENTEAFF
TRBJ1-2 TRBV27 CASSSPGAGGYGYTF
TRBJ1-2 TRBV5-1 CASTQTSGTGRGGYTF
TRBJ1-3 TRBV3-1 CASSRNLQGTGNTIYF
TRBJ2-1 TRBV29-1 CRAGRNYNEQFF
TRBJ2-5 TRBV30 CAWSYGTDQTQYF
TRBJ2-1 TRBV3-1 CASSPTYVHEQFF
TRBJ2-1 TRBV20-1 CSARGTSGVSSYNEQFF
TRBJ2-6 TRBV9 CASSARLAETKTGANVLTF
TRBJ2-3 TRBV20-1 CSADLSGIITDTQYF
TRBJ2-1 TRBV4-2 CASSQERFNWNSGFF
TRBJ2-1 TRBV12-3/TRBV12-4 CASRGQGRGNEQFF
TRBJ2-5 TRBV18 CASSYGTRGEQYF
TRBJ1-5 TRBV6-1 CASSEGRMYSNQPQHF
TRBJ2-1 TRBV5-6 CASSLVDRGSYNEQFF
TRBJ2-1 TRBV4-2 CASSQVAGNEQFF
TRBJ1-2 TRBV4-1 CASSQDGTVIYGYTF
TRBJ1-4 TRBV20-1 CSAKGVDRGSEKLFF
TRBJ1-5 TRBV19 CASNRGDLNQPQHF
TRBJ2-5 TRBV25-1 CASSSGLAGGPRTQYF
TRBJ1-2 TRBV6-1 CASSASTVNYGYTF
TRBJ1-6 TRBV20-1 CSARRADRVNSPLHF
TRBJ2-2 TRBV12-3/TRBV12-4 CASSITGGTGELFF
TRBJ1-2 TRBV21-1 CASSKVISLLRGRLDYGYTF
TRBJ2-3 TRBV12-3/TRBV12-4 CASSLKRVPTDTQYF
TRBJ1-1 TRBV25-1 CATYRGLTTFF
TRBJ2-2 TRBV6-6 CASTPAATGELFF
TRBJ2-7 TRBV6-2/TRBV6-3 CASSYEGLIYEQYF